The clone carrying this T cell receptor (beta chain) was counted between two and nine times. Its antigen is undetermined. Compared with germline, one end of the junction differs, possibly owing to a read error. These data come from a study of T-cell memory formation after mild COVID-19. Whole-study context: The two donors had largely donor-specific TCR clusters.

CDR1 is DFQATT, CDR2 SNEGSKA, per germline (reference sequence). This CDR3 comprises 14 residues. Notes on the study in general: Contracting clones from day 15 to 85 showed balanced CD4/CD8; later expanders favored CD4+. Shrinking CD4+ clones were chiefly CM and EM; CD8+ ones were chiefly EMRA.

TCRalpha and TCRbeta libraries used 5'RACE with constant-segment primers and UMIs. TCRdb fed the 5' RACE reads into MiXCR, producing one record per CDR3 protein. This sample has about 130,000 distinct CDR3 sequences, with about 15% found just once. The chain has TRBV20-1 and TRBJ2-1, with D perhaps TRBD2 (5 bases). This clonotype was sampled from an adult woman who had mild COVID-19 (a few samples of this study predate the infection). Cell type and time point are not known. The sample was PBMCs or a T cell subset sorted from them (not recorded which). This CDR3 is CSARAAISYNEQFF. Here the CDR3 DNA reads TGCAGTGCGAGAGCGGCTATATCCTACAATGAGCAGTTCTTC.